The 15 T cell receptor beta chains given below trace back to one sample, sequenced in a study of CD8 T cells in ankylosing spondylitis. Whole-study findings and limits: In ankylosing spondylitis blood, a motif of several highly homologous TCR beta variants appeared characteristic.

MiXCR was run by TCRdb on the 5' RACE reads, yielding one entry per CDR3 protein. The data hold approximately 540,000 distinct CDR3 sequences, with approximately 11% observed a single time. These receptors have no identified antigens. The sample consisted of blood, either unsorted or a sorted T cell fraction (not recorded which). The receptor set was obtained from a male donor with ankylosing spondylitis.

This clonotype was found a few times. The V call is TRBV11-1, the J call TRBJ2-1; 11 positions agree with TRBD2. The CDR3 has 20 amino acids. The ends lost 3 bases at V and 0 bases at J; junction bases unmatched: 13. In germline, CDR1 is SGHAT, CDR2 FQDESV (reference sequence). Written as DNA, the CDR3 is TGTGCCAGCAGCTTGTCTACTACTACTAGCGGGGGATACTCCTACAATGAGCAGTTCTTC. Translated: CASSLSTTTSGGYSYNEQFF.

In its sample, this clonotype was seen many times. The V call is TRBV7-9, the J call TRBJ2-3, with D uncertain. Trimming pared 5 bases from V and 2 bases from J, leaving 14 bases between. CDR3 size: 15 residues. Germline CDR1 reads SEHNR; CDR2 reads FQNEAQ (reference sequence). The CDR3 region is CASSRRAADTDTQYF. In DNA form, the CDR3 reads TGTGCCAGCAGCCGACGGGCAGCCGACACAGATACGCAGTATTTT.

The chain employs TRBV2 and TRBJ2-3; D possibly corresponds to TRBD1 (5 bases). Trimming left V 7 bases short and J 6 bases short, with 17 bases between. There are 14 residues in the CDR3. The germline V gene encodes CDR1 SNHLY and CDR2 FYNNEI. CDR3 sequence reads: CASTQDTPEDTQYF. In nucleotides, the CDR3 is TGTGCCAGCACCCAGGACACCCCGGAGGATACGCAGTATTTT.

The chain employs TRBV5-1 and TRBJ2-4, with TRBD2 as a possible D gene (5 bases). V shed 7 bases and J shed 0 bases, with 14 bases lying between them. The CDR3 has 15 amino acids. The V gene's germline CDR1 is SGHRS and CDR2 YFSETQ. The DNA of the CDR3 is TGCGCCAGCGCGGACTCTTCCATAGCCAAAAACATTCAGTACTTC. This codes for CASADSSIAKNIQYF.

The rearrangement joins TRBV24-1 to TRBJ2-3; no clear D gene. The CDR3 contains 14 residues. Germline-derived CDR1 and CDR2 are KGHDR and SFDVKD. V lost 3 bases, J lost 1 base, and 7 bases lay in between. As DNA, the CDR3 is TGTGCCACCAGTGATGCCGGCGGCACAGATACGCAGTATTTT. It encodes CATSDAGGTDTQYF.

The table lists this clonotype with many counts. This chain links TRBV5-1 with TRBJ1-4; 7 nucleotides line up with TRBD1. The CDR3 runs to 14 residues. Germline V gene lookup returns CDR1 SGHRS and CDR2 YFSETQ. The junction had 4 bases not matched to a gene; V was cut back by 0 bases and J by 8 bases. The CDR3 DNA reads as TGCGCCAGCAGCTTGGAAGGGGGCAGGGAAAAACTGTTTTTT. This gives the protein CASSLEGGREKLFF.

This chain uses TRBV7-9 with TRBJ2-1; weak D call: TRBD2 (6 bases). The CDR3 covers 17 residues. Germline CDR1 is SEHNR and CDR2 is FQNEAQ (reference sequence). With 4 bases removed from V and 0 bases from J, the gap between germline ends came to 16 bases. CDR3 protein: CASSSIASASSYNEQFF. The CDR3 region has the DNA TGTGCCAGCAGCTCCATAGCTAGCGCGAGCTCCTACAATGAGCAGTTCTTC.

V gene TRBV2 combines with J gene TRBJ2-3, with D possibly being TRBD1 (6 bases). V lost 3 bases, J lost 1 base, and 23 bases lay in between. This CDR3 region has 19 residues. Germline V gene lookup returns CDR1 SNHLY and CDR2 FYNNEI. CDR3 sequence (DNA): TGTGCCAGCAGTGATCCGGGGCAGGGGATAAGGGGAGGCACAGATACGCAGTATTTT. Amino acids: CASSDPGQGIRGGTDTQYF.

CDR3 DNA sequence: TGTGCCAGCAGCCTGGATTTGGGTGACAGAATCTATGGCTACACCTTC. It yields the protein CASSLDLGDRIYGYTF. This chain uses TRBV5-5 with TRBJ1-2; maybe TRBD1 (5 bases). The germline CDR1 and CDR2 sequences are SGHKS and YYEKEE (reference sequence). V lost 4 bases, J lost 4 bases, and 20 bases lay in between. The CDR3 runs to 16 residues.

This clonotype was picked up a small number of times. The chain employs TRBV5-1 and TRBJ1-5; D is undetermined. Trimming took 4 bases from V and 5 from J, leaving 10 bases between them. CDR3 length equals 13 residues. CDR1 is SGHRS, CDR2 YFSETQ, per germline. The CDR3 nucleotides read TGCGCCAGCAGCCCCATGGTGGATCAGCCCCAGCATTTT. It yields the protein CASSPMVDQPQHF. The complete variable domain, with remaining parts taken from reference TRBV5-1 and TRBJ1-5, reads KAGVTQTPRYLIKTRGQQVTLSCSPISGHRSVSWYQQTPGQGLQFLFEYFSETQRNKGNFPGRFSGRQFSNSRSEMNVSTLELGDSALYLCASSPMVDQPQHFGDGTRLSIL.

CDR3 coding DNA: TGTGCCATCAGTGAGTCAATCGGATTATATGGCTACACCTTC. Translated: CAISESIGLYGYTF. This chain links TRBV10-3 with TRBJ1-2; D not resolved. The CDR3 extends over 14 amino acids. V lost 0 bases to trimming and J lost 5 bases, with 10 bases between them. CDR1 and CDR2 (germline): ENHRY, SYGVKD.

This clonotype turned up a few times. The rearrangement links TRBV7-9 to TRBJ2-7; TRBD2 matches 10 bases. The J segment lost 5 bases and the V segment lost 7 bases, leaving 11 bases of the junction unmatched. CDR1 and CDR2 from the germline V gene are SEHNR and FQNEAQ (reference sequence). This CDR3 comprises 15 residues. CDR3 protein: CASNMKAGGPDEQYF. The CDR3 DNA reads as TGTGCCAGCAACATGAAAGCGGGAGGGCCAGACGAGCAGTACTTC.

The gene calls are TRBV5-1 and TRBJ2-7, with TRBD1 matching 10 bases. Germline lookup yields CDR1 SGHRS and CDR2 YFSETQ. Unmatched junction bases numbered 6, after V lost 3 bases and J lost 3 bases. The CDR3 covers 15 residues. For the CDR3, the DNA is TGCGCCAGCAGCTACGGGACAGGGGACCTCTACGAGCAGTACGTC. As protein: CASSYGTGDLYEQYV.

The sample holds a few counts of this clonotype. The CDR3 sequence: CASSLKASSQTSTDTQYF. The CDR3 DNA reads TGTGCCAGCAGCTTAAAGGCTAGCTCCCAGACTAGCACAGATACGCAGTATTTT. This chain links TRBV7-8 with TRBJ2-3; possibly TRBD2 for D (5 bases). The CDR3 has 18 residues. Germline CDR1 SGHVS, CDR2 FQNEAQ. Trimming took 2 bases from V and 0 from J, leaving 18 bases between them. The whole variable domain, remainder taken from reference TRBV7-8 and TRBJ2-3, is GAGVSQSPRYKVAKRGQDVALRCDPISGHVSLFWYQQALGQGPEFLTYFQNEAQLDKSGLPSDRFFAERPEGSVSTLKIQRTQQEDSAVYLCASSLKASSQTSTDTQYFGPGTRLTVL.

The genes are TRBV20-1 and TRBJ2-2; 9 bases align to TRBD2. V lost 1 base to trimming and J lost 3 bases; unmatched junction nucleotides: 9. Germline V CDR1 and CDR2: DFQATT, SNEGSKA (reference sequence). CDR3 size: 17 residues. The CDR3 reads CSARASGRKLHTGELFF. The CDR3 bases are TGCAGTGCTAGAGCGAGCGGGAGGAAACTTCACACCGGGGAGCTGTTTTTT.